This T cell receptor (beta chain) is drawn from a study of blood T cell repertoires in COVID-19. Per the germline V gene, CDR1 is KGHSH and CDR2 is LQKENI. Trimming took 4 bases from V and 5 from J; bases not matched to a gene: 5. The CDR3 has 13 amino acids. Produced via immunoSEQ multiplex PCR; TCRdb's table is partial and in-frame only. This table holds 180,000 or so clones, around 85% found once. V usage is TRBV18 and J usage is TRBJ2-7; 7 positions match TRBD1. The sample consisted of peripheral blood. The sequence was collected from a human donor with active or convalescent COVID-19. The donor label of this sample is uncertain. The CDR3 sequence is CASSLDRVDEQYF. In nucleotides, the CDR3 is TGTGCCAGCTCACTTGACAGGGTCGACGAGCAGTACTTC.